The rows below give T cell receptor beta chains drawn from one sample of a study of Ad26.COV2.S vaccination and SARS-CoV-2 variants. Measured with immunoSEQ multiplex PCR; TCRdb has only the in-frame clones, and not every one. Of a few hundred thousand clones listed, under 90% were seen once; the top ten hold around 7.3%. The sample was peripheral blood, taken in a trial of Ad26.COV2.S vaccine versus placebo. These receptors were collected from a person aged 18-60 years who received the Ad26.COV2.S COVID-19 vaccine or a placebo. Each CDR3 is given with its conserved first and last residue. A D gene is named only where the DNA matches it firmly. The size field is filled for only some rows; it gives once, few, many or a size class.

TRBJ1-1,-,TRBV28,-,CASSLSVNTEAFF,TGTGCCAGCAGTTTATCAGTGAACACTGAAGCTTTCTTT
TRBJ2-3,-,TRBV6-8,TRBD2,CASSLRGTDTQYF,TGTGCCAGCAGCTTGCGGGGGACAGATACGCAGTATTTT
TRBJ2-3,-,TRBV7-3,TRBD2,CASSLGAGGPDTQYF,TGTGCCAGCAGCCTAGGGGCGGGAGGGCCAGATACGCAGTATTTT
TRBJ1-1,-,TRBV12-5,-,CASALQGSTEAFF,TGTGCTAGTGCTTTACAGGGTAGCACTGAAGCTTTCTTT
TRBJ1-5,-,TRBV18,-,CASSPPDQPQHF,TGTGCCAGCTCACCACCGGATCAGCCCCAGCATTTT
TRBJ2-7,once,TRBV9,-,CASSVTGASYEQYF,TGTGCCAGCAGCGTAACGGGGGCTTCCTACGAGCAGTACTTC
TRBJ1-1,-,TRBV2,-,CASSEGGTNTEAFF,TGTGCCAGCAGTGAGGGCGGGACGAACACTGAAGCTTTCTTT
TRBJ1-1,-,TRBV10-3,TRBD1,CAISSGGTEAFF,TGTGCCATCAGTTCAGGGGGCACTGAAGCTTTCTTT
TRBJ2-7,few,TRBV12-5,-,CASGPGKSYEQYF,TGTGCTAGTGGTCCGGGGAAGAGCTACGAGCAGTACTTC
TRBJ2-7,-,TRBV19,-,CARERAGTRNYEQYF,TGTGCCAGAGAGAGAGCCGGGACCCGAAACTACGAGCAGTACTTC
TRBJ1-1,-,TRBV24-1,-,CATSQSGGTEAFF,TGTGCCACCAGTCAGAGTGGGGGGACTGAAGCTTTCTTT
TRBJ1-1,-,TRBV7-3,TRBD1,CASSLEPGGDTEAFF,TGTGCCAGCAGCTTAGAGCCAGGGGGAGACACTGAAGCTTTCTTT
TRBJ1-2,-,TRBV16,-,CASSAQGSNYGYTF,TGTGCCAGCAGCGCACAGGGTTCTAACTATGGCTACACCTTC
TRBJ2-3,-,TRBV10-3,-,CAISGSTDTQYF,TGTGCCATCAGTGGAAGCACAGATACGCAGTATTTT
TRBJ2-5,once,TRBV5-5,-,CASSFTRRETQYF,TGTGCCAGCAGCTTCACGAGGAGAGAGACCCAGTACTTC
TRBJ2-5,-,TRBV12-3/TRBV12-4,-,CASTQQGQETQYF,TGTGCCAGCACCCAGCAGGGTCAAGAGACCCAGTACTTC
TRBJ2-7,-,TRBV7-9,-,CASEASYEQYF,TGTGCCAGCGAGGCCTCCTACGAGCAGTACTTC
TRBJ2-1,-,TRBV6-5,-,CASSYLFGVHEQFF,TGTGCCAGCAGTTACCTTTTCGGGGTTCATGAGCAGTTCTTC
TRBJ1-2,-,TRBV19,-,CASSFPLLSWRDLLRYGYTF,TGTGCCAGTAGTTTTCCGCTCCTTTCTTGGCGGGACCTCCTTAGGTATGGCTACACCTTC
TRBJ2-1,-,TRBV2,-,CASSGGPSGRFF,TGTGCCAGCAGTGGAGGACCATCCGGGCGGTTCTTC
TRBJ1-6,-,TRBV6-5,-,CASKSGGSSPLHF,TGTGCCAGCAAGTCGGGGGGGTCTTCACCCCTCCACTTT
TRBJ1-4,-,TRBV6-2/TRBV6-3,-,CASSRDVGNEKLFF,TGTGCCAGCAGCCGGGACGTCGGGAACGAAAAACTGTTTTTT
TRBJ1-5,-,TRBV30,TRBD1,CAWSGRDRDNQPQHF,TGTGCCTGGAGTGGGAGGGACAGGGACAATCAGCCCCAGCATTTT
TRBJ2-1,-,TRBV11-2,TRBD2,CASSWSGASYNEQFF,TGTGCCAGCAGCTGGAGCGGGGCCTCCTACAATGAGCAGTTCTTC
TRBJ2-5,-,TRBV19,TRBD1,CASGDSLSETQYF,TGTGCCAGTGGGGACAGCTTGTCAGAGACCCAGTACTTC
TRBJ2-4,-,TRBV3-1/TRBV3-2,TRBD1,CASSQPLQGIRAKNIQYF,TGTGCCAGCAGCCAACCGCTACAGGGGATAAGGGCCAAAAACATTCAGTACTTC
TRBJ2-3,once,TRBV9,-,CASSAGVDTQYF,TGTGCCAGCAGCGCCGGGGTAGATACGCAGTATTTT
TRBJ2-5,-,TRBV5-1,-,CASSPGYTETQYF,TGCGCCAGCAGCCCGGGGTACACCGAGACCCAGTACTTC
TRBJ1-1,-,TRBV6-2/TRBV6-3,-,CASSNVWNTEAFF,TGTGCCAGCAGTAATGTCTGGAACACTGAAGCTTTCTTT
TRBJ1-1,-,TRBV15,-,CATSRVSANTEAFF,TGTGCCACCAGCAGAGTATCGGCGAACACTGAAGCTTTCTTT
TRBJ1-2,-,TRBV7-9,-,CASSFGVGRTNYGYTF,TGTGCCAGCAGCTTCGGCGTAGGCCGGACTAACTATGGCTACACCTTC
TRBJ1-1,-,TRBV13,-,CASSLGPGSGEAFF,TGTGCCAGCAGCTTAGGTCCAGGGAGCGGTGAAGCTTTCTTT
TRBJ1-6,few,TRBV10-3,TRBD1,CAISWTGENSPLHF,TGTGCCATCAGTTGGACAGGAGAAAATTCACCCCTCCACTTT
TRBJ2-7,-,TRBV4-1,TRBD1,CASSRGQGKSYEQYF,TGCGCCAGCAGCCGAGGACAGGGAAAAAGCTACGAGCAGTACTTC
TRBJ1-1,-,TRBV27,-,CASSWTAMNTEAFF,TGTGCCAGCAGTTGGACAGCAATGAACACTGAAGCTTTCTTT
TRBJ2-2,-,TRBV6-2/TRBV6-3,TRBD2,CASSYWRGGLRTGELFF,TGTGCCAGCAGTTACTGGCGGGGGGGCCTTCGCACCGGGGAGCTGTTTTTT
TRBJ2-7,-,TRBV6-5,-,CASSPGEAKYEQYF,TGTGCCAGCAGCCCCGGGGAAGCTAAGTACGAGCAGTACTTC
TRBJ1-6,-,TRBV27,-,CASSFGGSNSPLHF,TGTGCCAGCAGTTTCGGTGGATCTAATTCACCCCTCCACTTT
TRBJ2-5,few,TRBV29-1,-,CSVWLAGETQYF,TGCAGCGTTTGGCTAGCTGGGGAGACCCAGTACTTC
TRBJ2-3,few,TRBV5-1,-,CASGGGPEDTQYF,TGCGCCAGCGGGGGGGGCCCAGAGGATACGCAGTATTTT
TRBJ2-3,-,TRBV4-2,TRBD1,CASSHRVPGQGASDTQYF,TGTGCCAGCAGCCACCGGGTCCCAGGACAGGGGGCATCCGATACGCAGTATTTT
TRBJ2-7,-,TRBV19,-,CASSSVGGLYEQYF,TGTGCCAGTAGTTCAGTTGGGGGCCTCTACGAGCAGTACTTC
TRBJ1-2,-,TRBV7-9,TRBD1,CASSSPGPTGGANYGYTF,TGTGCCAGCAGCTCGCCGGGCCCGACAGGGGGAGCTAACTATGGCTACACCTTC
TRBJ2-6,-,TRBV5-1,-,CASGSFSGANVLTF,TGCGCCAGCGGCAGCTTCTCTGGGGCCAACGTCCTGACTTTC
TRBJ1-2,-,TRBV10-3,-,CAISAAGEGYTF,TGTGCCATCAGTGCGGCAGGGGAAGGCTACACCTTC
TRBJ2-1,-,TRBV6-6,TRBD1,CASSHNWVTGVGNEQFF,TGTGCCAGCAGTCACAATTGGGTGACAGGGGTAGGTAATGAGCAGTTCTTC
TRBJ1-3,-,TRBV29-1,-,CSVEQGPGNTIYF,TGCAGCGTTGAGCAGGGACCTGGAAACACCATATATTTT
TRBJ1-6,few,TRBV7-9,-,CASSSSLGLAPLHF,TGTGCCAGCAGCTCCAGTCTCGGGTTGGCACCCCTCCACTTT
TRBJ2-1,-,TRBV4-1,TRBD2,CASSHPPTSASYNEQFF,TGCGCCAGCAGCCACCCACCTACTAGCGCTTCCTACAATGAGCAGTTCTTC
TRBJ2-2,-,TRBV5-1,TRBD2,CASSSAASGRGSGELFF,TGCGCCAGCAGCTCGGCCGCTAGCGGGAGGGGCTCCGGGGAGCTGTTTTTT
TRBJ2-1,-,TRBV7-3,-,CASSPDSAYNEQFF,TGTGCCAGCAGTCCGGACTCAGCCTACAATGAGCAGTTCTTC
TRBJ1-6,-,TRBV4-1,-,CASSPRGHENNSPLHF,TGCGCCAGCAGCCCCCGCGGCCACGAGAATAATTCACCCCTCCACTTT
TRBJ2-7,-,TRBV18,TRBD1,CASSPPGDRAPYEQYF,TGTGCCAGCTCACCACCCGGGGACAGGGCCCCCTACGAGCAGTACTTC